These 27 T cell receptor beta chains were all obtained from the same sample, sequenced in a study of T-cell reconstitution after alpha-beta-depleted transplantation in children. The TCRbeta library incorporated unique molecular identifiers. TCRdb itself ran the PCR reads through MiXCR, one entry per CDR3 protein. Counted here are hundreds of thousands of distinct CDR3 sequences, roughly 14% occurring once; the ten biggest clones make up roughly 0.84%. Sequencing used PBMCs, obtained before TCRalphabeta/CD19-depleted stem cell transplant. Every receptor here comes from a girl aged 2-10 years with congenital amegakaryocytic thrombocytopenia, due to receive a stem cell transplant.

This clonotype was recorded at least ten times. The chain joins TRBV5-6 to TRBJ2-7; a possible D gene is TRBD2 (6 bases). Deletions cut 5 bases from V and 4 bases from J, with 13 bases between. There are 13 residues in the CDR3. Germline V gene lookup returns CDR1 SGHDT and CDR2 YYEEEE. CDR3 sequence: CASSEGTFYEQYF. The CDR3 region has the DNA TGTGCCAGCAGTGAGGGGACTTTTTACGAGCAGTACTTC.

The rearrangement joins TRBV7-9 to TRBJ2-1; 8 nucleotides line up with TRBD2. Germline CDR1 SEHNR, CDR2 FQNEAQ (reference sequence). The CDR3 extends over 16 amino acids. The V and J ends lost 3 bases and 7 bases, in that order; junction bases with no gene match: 11. The DNA for the CDR3 is TGTGCCAGCAGCTTTGGCGGGAGGTGGTCTAGGAATGAGCAGTTCTTC. Protein product: CASSFGGRWSRNEQFF.

This clonotype was counted between two and nine times. The V gene is TRBV5-8, the J gene TRBJ2-5; D is unclear. There are 13 residues in the CDR3. Germline-derived CDR1 and CDR2 are SGHTS and YDEGEE. Trimming left V 4 bases short and J 3 bases short, with 10 bases between. CDR3 residues: CASSPDAEETQYF. In DNA, the CDR3 is TGTGCCAGCAGCCCGGACGCAGAAGAGACCCAGTACTTC.

This clonotype was found many times. The genes are TRBV5-1 and TRBJ2-5, with 8 bases aligning to TRBD2. The CDR3 runs to 16 residues. J gave up 1 base and V 0 bases, and 5 bases lay outside the gene matches. Germline CDR1 and CDR2: SGHRS and YFSETQ. This CDR3 is CASSLATSGVQETQYF. For the CDR3, the DNA is TGCGCCAGCAGCTTGGCCACTAGCGGAGTCCAAGAGACCCAGTACTTC.

This clonotype has more than one count but fewer than ten. The chain recombines TRBV20-1 with TRBJ2-6; TRBD2 matches 9 bases. Germline trimming cut 3 bases from V and 0 bases from J; bases unmatched to any gene: 9. This CDR3 is 18 amino acids long. Germline-derived CDR1 and CDR2 are DFQATT and SNEGSKA (reference sequence). CDR3 loop: CSARGRLAELSGANVLTF. The DNA for the CDR3 is TGCAGTGCTAGGGGACGACTAGCGGAACTCTCTGGGGCCAACGTCCTGACTTTC.

This clonotype was detected ten times or more. The rearrangement uses TRBV29-1 and TRBJ2-1; D perhaps matches TRBD2 (6 bases). The V gene lost 2 bases and the J gene lost 1 base, with 15 bases spanning the gap. The CDR3 extends over 16 amino acids. Per germline, CDR1 SQVTM and CDR2 ANQGSEA. CDR3 region: CSVEHGSGASYNEQFF. The CDR3 DNA reads as TGCAGCGTTGAACACGGGAGCGGTGCTTCCTACAATGAGCAGTTCTTC.

This clonotype has ten or more counts. The chain is built from TRBV24-1 and TRBJ2-3, with 14 bases that match TRBD2. CDR1 is KGHDR and CDR2 is SFDVKD in the germline V gene. Trimming cost V 4 bases and J 5 bases; bases outside gene matches: 7. The CDR3 consists of 17 residues. In DNA, the CDR3 is TGTGCCACCAGTGACCCCGGGACTAGCGGGAGAGGAGATACGCAGTATTTT. It codes for CATSDPGTSGRGDTQYF.

The chain has TRBV11-2 and TRBJ2-1; D gene unclear. This CDR3 has 11 amino acids. Germline V gene sequence: CDR1 SGHAT, CDR2 FQNNGV. The V end was cut by 1 base, the J end by 13 bases, with 8 bases between. Written as DNA, the CDR3 is TGTGCCAGCAGCTTAGTAGTGCAACAGTTCTTC. As protein: CASSLVVQQFF.

The V gene is TRBV11-2, the J gene TRBJ2-7; TRBD2 is a possible D gene (6 bases). From germline, CDR1 is SGHAT and CDR2 FQNNGV. The ends were cut back, 5 bases at V and 9 bases at J, with 20 bases in the middle. The CDR3 covers 14 residues. DNA for the CDR3: TGTGCCAGCAGCCCCCCAGGAGGGCCATCAGGGCAGTACTTC. This gives the protein CASSPPGGPSGQYF.

The V gene is TRBV20-1, the J gene TRBJ2-6, with 9 bases that match TRBD2. CDR1 DFQATT and CDR2 SNEGSKA come from the germline V gene (reference sequence). Germline trimming cut 6 bases from V and 4 bases from J; bases unmatched to any gene: 7. This CDR3 has 15 amino acids. CDR3 protein: CSATGLAPGANVLTF. DNA of the CDR3: TGCAGTGCCACGGGACTAGCTCCCGGGGCCAACGTCCTGACTTTC.

This clonotype was observed a few times. The chain links TRBV5-1 to TRBJ2-1, with D perhaps assigned TRBD1 or TRBD2 (6 bases each). Per germline, CDR1 SGHRS and CDR2 YFSETQ. The CDR3 consists of 15 residues. The germline V and J ends were trimmed by 3 bases and 4 bases, with 14 bases remaining between them. This CDR3 is CASSSTGLLYNEQFF. For the CDR3, the DNA is TGCGCCAGCAGCTCGACAGGACTACTTTACAATGAGCAGTTCTTC.

This clonotype was counted only a few times. The chain is built from TRBV29-1 and TRBJ2-3; 9 positions agree with TRBD2. Germline V gene sequence: CDR1 SQVTM, CDR2 ANQGSEA. Unmatched junction bases numbered 15, after V lost 3 bases and J lost 5 bases. The CDR3 consists of 17 residues. The CDR3 protein is CSVDDWLLAGLGDTQYF. For the CDR3, the DNA is TGCAGCGTTGATGATTGGCTGCTAGCGGGACTGGGAGATACGCAGTATTTT.

The V and J genes are TRBV5-1 and TRBJ2-5, with TRBD1 identical over 9 bases. This CDR3 is 16 amino acids long. Germline CDR1 is SGHRS and CDR2 is YFSETQ. V dropped 1 base and J dropped 4; count of bases not matched to a gene: 8. The CDR3 DNA reads as TGCGCCAGCAGCTTGCCCACAGGGGGCGCGTTAGAGACCCAGTACTTC. Residues: CASSLPTGGALETQYF.

This clonotype was seen more than once but under ten times. The chain employs TRBV20-1 and TRBJ2-3; D gene ambiguous. Germline V gene data show CDR1 as DFQATT and CDR2 as SNEGSKA (reference sequence). The CDR3 contains 11 residues. V lost 5 bases, J lost 2 bases, and 5 bases lay in between. The CDR3 region is CSAPLTDTQYF. CDR3 coding DNA: TGCAGTGCTCCGCTCACAGATACGCAGTATTTT.

This clonotype has a count of ten or more. The gene calls are TRBV5-1 and TRBJ2-1; D remains ambiguous. V was shortened by 0 bases and J by 2 bases, with 9 bases between the two germline ends. The germline CDR1 and CDR2 sequences are SGHRS and YFSETQ. The CDR3 totals 15 residues. CDR3 region: CASSLVIATYNEQFF. The CDR3 nucleotides are TGCGCCAGCAGCTTGGTGATAGCCACCTACAATGAGCAGTTCTTC.

The table lists this clonotype with a few counts. The CDR3 sequence: CATSDPTAVRTNEQFF. The CDR3 nucleotides are TGTGCCACCAGTGACCCCACCGCCGTCAGGACGAATGAGCAGTTCTTC. This chain joins TRBV24-1 and TRBJ2-1, with no clear D. Germline loops: CDR1 KGHDR, CDR2 SFDVKD. Trimming left V 4 bases short and J 7 bases short, with 19 bases between. CDR3 length: 16 amino acids.

The sample holds many counts of this clonotype. CDR3: CSVVWGADEQFF. Written as DNA, the CDR3 is TGCAGCGTTGTCTGGGGGGCCGATGAGCAGTTCTTC. The rearrangement links TRBV29-1 to TRBJ2-1; D possibly uses TRBD1 or TRBD2 (6 bases each). This CDR3 comprises 12 residues. CDR1 and CDR2 from the germline V gene are SQVTM and ANQGSEA. Trimming pared 4 bases from V and 8 bases from J, leaving 12 bases between.

This clonotype has a count of ten or more. CDR3 in DNA: TGTGCCATCAGTGAGAAGTCGAACACAGATACGCAGTATTTT. Protein: CAISEKSNTDTQYF. This chain links TRBV10-3 with TRBJ2-3; D not resolved. V shed 2 bases and J shed 2 bases, with 8 bases lying between them. The CDR3 contains 14 residues. Germline lookup yields CDR1 ENHRY and CDR2 SYGVKD.

The CDR3 nucleotides are TGCGCCAGCAGCCTTGTAGCGGGAGATCTTCACGGGGCCAACGTCCTGACTTTC. This codes for CASSLVAGDLHGANVLTF. The chain is built from TRBV5-1 and TRBJ2-6; 9 bases align to TRBD2. The junction had 12 bases not matched to a gene; V was cut back by 4 bases and J by 4 bases. CDR3 length: 18 residues. The germline V gene has CDR1 SGHRS and CDR2 YFSETQ.

V and J are TRBV7-7 and TRBJ1-1; a weak D match, TRBD1 (6 bases). CDR1 and CDR2 (germline): SSHAT, FNYEAQ (reference sequence). CDR3 length: 13 amino acids. Trimming cost V 5 bases and J 7 bases, with 14 bases left between them. The CDR3 here is CASSRYREGEAFF. CDR3 nucleotide sequence: TGTGCCAGCAGCCGCTACAGGGAAGGTGAAGCTTTCTTT.

This clonotype was detected many times. The J gene is TRBJ2-7, the V gene TRBV4-1; 8 nucleotides line up with TRBD2. The trim removed 2 bases at V and 3 bases at J, leaving 3 bases unmatched. The CDR3 is made up of 14 amino acids. Germline values: CDR1 MGHRA, CDR2 YSYEKL. The CDR3 sequence: CASSQTGTSYEQYF. The CDR3 DNA sequence: TGCGCCAGCAGCCAAACCGGGACTAGCTACGAGCAGTACTTC.

This sequence joins TRBV29-1 and TRBJ2-7; 7 bases map to TRBD2. CDR1 and CDR2 from the germline V gene are SQVTM and ANQGSEA. V was pared by 5 bases and J by 2 bases, with 6 bases of the junction left unmatched. The CDR3 is 13 residues long. The DNA for the CDR3 is TGCAGCGTTTTGGTGGGGACTACCTACGAGCAGTACTTC. Protein product: CSVLVGTTYEQYF.

The chain is built from TRBV20-1 and TRBJ2-3; weak D call: TRBD2 (6 bases). The CDR3 runs to 14 residues. CDR1 is DFQATT and CDR2 is SNEGSKA in the germline V gene (reference sequence). Written as DNA, the CDR3 is TGCAGCGAGACGGGAGTAGTGGGCACAGATACGCAGTATTTT. Its translation is CSETGVVGTDTQYF.

This chain uses TRBV5-1 with TRBJ2-7; D perhaps matches TRBD1 (7 bases). Per germline, CDR1 SGHRS and CDR2 YFSETQ. The CDR3 extends over 15 amino acids. V was cut by 2 bases and J by 2 bases, with 14 bases left in between. The CDR3 sequence: CASSLGAGGTYEQYF. CDR3 coding DNA: TGCGCCAGCAGCTTAGGCGCAGGGGGGACCTACGAGCAGTACTTC.

Ten or more counts support this clonotype. The chain recombines TRBV6-5 with TRBJ1-4, with TRBD1 identical over 8 bases. V gave up 0 bases and J gave up 5 bases; unmatched junction bases: 2. This CDR3 region has 15 residues. Germline values: CDR1 MNHEY, CDR2 SVGAGI. CDR3 sequence reads: CASSYSTGVNEKLFF. CDR3 in DNA: TGTGCCAGCAGTTACTCGACAGGGGTCAATGAAAAACTGTTTTTT.

V gene TRBV20-1 combines with J gene TRBJ2-1; D remains ambiguous. Per the germline V gene, CDR1 is DFQATT and CDR2 is SNEGSKA (reference sequence). V gave up 3 bases and J gave up 8 bases, with 11 bases separating them. CDR3 length equals 12 residues. The CDR3 DNA follows: TGCAGTGCTAGGACTCAGGTCTATGAGCAGTTCTTC. Encoded protein: CSARTQVYEQFF.

Only a few counts were recorded for this clonotype. J is TRBJ2-1 and V is TRBV11-3; no reliable D call. Germline V gives CDR1 SGHNT, CDR2 YENEEA. Trimming shortened V by 5 bases and J by 5 bases, and 13 bases separated the two germline ends. CDR3 length equals 14 residues. CDR3 nucleotide sequence: TGTGCCAGCAGCACGTCACAGACGCACAATGAGCAGTTCTTC. This translates into CASSTSQTHNEQFF.